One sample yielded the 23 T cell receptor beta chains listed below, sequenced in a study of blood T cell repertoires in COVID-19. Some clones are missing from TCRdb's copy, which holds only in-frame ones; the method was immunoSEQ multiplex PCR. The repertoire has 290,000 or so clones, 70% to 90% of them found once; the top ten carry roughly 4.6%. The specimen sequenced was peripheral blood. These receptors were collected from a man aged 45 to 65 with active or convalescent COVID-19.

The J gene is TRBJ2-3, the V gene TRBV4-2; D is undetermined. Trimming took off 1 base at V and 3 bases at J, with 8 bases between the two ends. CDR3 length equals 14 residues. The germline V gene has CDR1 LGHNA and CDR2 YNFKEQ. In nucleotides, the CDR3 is TGTGCCAGCAGCCAAGGAGGCCAAACAGATACGCAGTATTTT. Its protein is CASSQGGQTDTQYF.

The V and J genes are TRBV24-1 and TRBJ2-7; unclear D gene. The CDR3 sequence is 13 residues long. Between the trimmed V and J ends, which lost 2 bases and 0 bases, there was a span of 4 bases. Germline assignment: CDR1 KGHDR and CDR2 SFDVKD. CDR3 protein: CATSDSLSYEQYF. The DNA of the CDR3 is TGTGCCACCAGTGATTCCCTCTCCTACGAGCAGTACTTC.

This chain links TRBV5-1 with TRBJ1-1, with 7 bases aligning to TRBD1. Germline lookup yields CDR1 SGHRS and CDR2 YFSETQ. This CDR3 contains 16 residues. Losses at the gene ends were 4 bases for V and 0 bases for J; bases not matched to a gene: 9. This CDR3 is CASSPRDRMLNTEAFF. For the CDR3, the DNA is TGCGCCAGCAGCCCCCGGGACAGAATGTTGAACACTGAAGCTTTCTTT.

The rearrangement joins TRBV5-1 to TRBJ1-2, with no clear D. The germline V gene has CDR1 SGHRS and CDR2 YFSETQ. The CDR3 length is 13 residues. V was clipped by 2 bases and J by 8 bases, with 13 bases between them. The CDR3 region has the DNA TGCGCCAGCAGCTTAAGCGAGGTCGGGGGCTACACCTTC. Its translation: CASSLSEVGGYTF. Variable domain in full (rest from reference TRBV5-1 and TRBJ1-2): KAGVTQTPRYLIKTRGQQVTLSCSPISGHRSVSWYQQTPGQGLQFLFEYFSETQRNKGNFPGRFSGRQFSNSRSEMNVSTLELGDSALYLCASSLSEVGGYTFGSGTRLTVV.

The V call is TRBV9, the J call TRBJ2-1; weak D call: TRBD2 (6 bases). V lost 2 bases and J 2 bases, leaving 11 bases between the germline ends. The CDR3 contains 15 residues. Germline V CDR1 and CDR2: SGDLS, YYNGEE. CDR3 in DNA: TGTGCCAGCAGCGTGGGAGGAGATGCCTACAATGAGCAGTTCTTC. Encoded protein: CASSVGGDAYNEQFF.

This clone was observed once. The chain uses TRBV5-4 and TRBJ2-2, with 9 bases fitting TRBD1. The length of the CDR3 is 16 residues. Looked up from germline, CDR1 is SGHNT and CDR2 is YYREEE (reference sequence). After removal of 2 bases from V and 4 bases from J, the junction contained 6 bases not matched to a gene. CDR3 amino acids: CASSLGTGLITGELFF. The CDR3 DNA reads TGTGCCAGCAGCTTAGGGACAGGGCTAATCACCGGGGAGCTGTTTTTT.

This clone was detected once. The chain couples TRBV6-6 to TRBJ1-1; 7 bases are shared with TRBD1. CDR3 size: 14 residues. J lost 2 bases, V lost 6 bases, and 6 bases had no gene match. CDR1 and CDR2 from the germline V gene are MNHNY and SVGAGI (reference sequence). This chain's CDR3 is CASRGGQINTEAFF. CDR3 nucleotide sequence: TGTGCCAGCAGAGGGGGACAGATAAACACTGAAGCTTTCTTT.

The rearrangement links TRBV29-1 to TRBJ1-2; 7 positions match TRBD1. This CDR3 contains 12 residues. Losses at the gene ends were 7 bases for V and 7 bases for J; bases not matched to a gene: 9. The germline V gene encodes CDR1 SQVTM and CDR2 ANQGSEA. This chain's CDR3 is CSAPDRASGYTF. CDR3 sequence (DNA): TGCAGCGCTCCAGACAGGGCTAGTGGCTACACCTTC.

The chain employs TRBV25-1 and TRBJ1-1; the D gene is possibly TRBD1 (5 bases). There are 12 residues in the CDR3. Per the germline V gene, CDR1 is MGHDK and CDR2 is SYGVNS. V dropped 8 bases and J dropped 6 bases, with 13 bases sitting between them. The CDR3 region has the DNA TGTGCCAGCCAAGTAGCAGGGTCTGAAGCTTTCTTT. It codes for CASQVAGSEAFF.

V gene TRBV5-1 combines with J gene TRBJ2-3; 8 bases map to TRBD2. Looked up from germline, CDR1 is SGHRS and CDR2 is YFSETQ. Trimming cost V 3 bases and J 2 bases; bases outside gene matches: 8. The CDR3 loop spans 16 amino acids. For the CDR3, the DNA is TGCGCCAGCAGCTGGCCGGGACTAGGGATCACAGATACGCAGTATTTT. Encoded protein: CASSWPGLGITDTQYF.

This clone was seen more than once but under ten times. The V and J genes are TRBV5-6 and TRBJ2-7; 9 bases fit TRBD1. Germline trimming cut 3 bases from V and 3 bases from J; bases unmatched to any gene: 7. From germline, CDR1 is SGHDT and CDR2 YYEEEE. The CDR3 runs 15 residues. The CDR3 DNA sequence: TGTGCCAGCAGCTCTCCGGGACAGGGTAGCTACGAGCAGTACTTC. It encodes CASSSPGQGSYEQYF.

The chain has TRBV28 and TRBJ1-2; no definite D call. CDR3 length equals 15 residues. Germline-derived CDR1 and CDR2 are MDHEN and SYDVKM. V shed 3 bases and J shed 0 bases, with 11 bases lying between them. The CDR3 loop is CASSFEQLTNYGYTF. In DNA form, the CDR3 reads TGTGCCAGCAGTTTCGAACAGTTAACTAACTATGGCTACACCTTC.

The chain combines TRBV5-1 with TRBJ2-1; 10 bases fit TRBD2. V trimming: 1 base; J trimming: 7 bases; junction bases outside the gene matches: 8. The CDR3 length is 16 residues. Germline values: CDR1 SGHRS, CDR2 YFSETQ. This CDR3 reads CASSLWSSGSSNEQFF. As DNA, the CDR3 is TGCGCCAGCAGCTTGTGGTCTAGCGGGAGTAGTAATGAGCAGTTCTTC.

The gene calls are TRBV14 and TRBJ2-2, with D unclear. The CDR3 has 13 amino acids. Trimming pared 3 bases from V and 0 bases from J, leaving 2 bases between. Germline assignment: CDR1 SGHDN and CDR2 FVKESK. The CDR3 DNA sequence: TGTGCCAGCAGCCACTCGAACACCGGGGAGCTGTTTTTT. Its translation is CASSHSNTGELFF.

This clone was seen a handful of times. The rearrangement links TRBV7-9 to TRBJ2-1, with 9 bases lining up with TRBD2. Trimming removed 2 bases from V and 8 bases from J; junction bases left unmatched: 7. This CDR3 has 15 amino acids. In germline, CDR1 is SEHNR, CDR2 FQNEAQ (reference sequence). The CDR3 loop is CASSLLAGPFDEQFF. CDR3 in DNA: TGTGCCAGCAGCTTACTAGCGGGGCCTTTCGATGAGCAGTTCTTC. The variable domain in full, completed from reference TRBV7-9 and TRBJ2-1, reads DTGVSQNPRHKITKRGQNVTFRCDPISEHNRLYWYRQTLGQGPEFLTYFQNEAQLEKSRLLSDRFSAERPKGSFSTLEIQRTEQGDSAMYLCASSLLAGPFDEQFFGPGTRLTVL.

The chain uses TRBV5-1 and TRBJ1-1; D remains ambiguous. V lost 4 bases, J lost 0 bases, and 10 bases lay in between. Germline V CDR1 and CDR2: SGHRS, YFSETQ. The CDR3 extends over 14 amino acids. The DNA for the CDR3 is TGCGCCAGCAGCCTGGAAAGAGTGAACACTGAAGCTTTCTTT. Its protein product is CASSLERVNTEAFF.

The DNA of the CDR3 is TGTGCCAGCAGTCCACTAGCGGGAGGGGGGTCCTACAATGAGCAGTTCTTC. As protein: CASSPLAGGGSYNEQFF. The V call is TRBV28, the J call TRBJ2-1, with 13 bases lining up with TRBD2. The V segment lost 5 bases and the J segment 1 base; nucleotides outside the gene matches: 5. CDR1 and CDR2 from the germline V gene are MDHEN and SYDVKM. The CDR3 consists of 17 residues.

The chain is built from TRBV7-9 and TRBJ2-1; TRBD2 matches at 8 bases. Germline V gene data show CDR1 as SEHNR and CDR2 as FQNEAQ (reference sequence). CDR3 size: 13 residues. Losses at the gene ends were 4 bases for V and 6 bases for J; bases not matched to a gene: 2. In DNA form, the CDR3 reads TGTGCCAGCAGCTGGGCGGGAGGCAATGAGCAGTTCTTC. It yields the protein CASSWAGGNEQFF.

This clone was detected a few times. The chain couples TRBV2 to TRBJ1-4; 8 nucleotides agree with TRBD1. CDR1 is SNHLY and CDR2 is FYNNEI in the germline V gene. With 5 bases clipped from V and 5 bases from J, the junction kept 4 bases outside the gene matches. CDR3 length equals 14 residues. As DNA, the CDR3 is TGTGCCAGCAGTAAGGACAGGGAGAATGAAAAACTGTTTTTT. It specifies CASSKDRENEKLFF.

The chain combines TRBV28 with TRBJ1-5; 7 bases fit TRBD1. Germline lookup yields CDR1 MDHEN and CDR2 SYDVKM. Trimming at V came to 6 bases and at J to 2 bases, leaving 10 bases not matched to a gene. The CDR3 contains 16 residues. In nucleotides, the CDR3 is TGTGCCAGCAGACCGACCTCAGGGGGAGGCAATCAGCCCCAGCATTTT. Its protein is CASRPTSGGGNQPQHF.

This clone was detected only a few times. CDR3 amino acids: CASSLEGHGNTEAFF. The CDR3 coding sequence is TGTGCCAGCAGCTTAGAGGGACATGGGAACACTGAAGCTTTCTTT. The chain carries TRBV7-6 and TRBJ1-1; a possible D gene is TRBD1 (6 bases). Germline lookup yields CDR1 SGHVS and CDR2 FNYEAQ. Trimming took 1 base from V and 1 from J, leaving 10 bases between them. This CDR3 spans 15 amino acids. The full variable domain, in which reference TRBV7-6 and TRBJ1-1 provide the parts outside the CDR3, is GAGVSQSPRYKVTKRGQDVALRCDPISGHVSLYWYRQALGQGPEFLTYFNYEAQQDKSGLPNDRFSAERPEGSISTLTIQRTEQRDSAMYRCASSLEGHGNTEAFFGQGTRLTVV.

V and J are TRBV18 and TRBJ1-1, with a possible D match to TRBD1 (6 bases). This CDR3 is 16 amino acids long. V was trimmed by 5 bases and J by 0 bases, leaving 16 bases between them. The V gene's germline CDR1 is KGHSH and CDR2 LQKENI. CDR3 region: CASSSLTGAVNTEAFF. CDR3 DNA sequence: TGTGCCAGCTCATCCCTGACAGGAGCCGTGAACACTGAAGCTTTCTTT.

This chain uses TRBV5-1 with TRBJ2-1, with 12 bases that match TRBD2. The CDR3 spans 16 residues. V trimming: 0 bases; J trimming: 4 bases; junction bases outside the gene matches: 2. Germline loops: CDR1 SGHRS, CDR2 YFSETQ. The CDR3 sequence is CASSLVLAGGYNEQFF. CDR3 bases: TGCGCCAGCAGCTTGGTGCTAGCGGGAGGGTACAATGAGCAGTTCTTC.